The next 12 T cell receptor beta chains were all read from a single sample in a study of T cell repertoires in cytomegalovirus infection. A single record per CDR3 protein comes from TCRdb applying MiXCR to the reads. Among hundreds of thousands of distinct CDR3 sequences listed, over 15% were seen once. Material for sequencing was PBMCs. Receptors were obtained from a human donor in good health (CMV status not recorded). Some clones in this sample may be carry-over from other donors' samples.

The chain joins TRBV7-4 to TRBJ1-2; 8 bases line up with TRBD1. The CDR3 is 16 residues long. The V gene end was trimmed by 5 bases and the J gene end by 4 bases; junction bases not matched to a gene: 12. The V gene's germline CDR1 is SGHVT and CDR2 SQSDAQ. CDR3 in DNA: TGTGCCAGCAGCCCAGAGGACAGGGCCTCCACCTATGGCTACACCTTC. This translates into CASSPEDRASTYGYTF.

This clonotype was found many times. The CDR3 DNA sequence: TGTGCCATCAGTGAGGGGGACAGGCCCCCTAATGAAAAACTGTTTTTT. This translates into CAISEGDRPPNEKLFF. V is TRBV10-3 and J is TRBJ1-4; 8 bases line up with TRBD1. Germline V gives CDR1 ENHRY, CDR2 SYGVKD. J lost 3 bases, V lost 2 bases, and 5 bases had no gene match. This CDR3 has 16 amino acids.

The chain combines TRBV6-5 with TRBJ2-7, with 9 positions matching TRBD2. The V gene end was trimmed by 2 bases and the J gene end by 5 bases; junction bases not matched to a gene: 13. CDR1 and CDR2 (germline): MNHEY, SVGAGI. The CDR3 is 17 residues long. CDR3 DNA sequence: TGTGCCAGCAGTTACAAAAAGGGTAGCGGGAGTCTCCACGAGCAGTACTTC. Translated, it gives CASSYKKGSGSLHEQYF.

The chain uses TRBV11-2 and TRBJ1-5; weak D call: TRBD1 (6 bases). From germline, CDR1 is SGHAT and CDR2 FQNNGV. The CDR3 is made up of 14 amino acids. Trimming shortened V by 5 bases and J by 3 bases, and 11 bases separated the two germline ends. For the CDR3, the DNA is TGTGCCAGCAGCCCGGCAGGGGTCAATCAGCCCCAGCATTTT. It specifies CASSPAGVNQPQHF.

V and J are TRBV5-1 and TRBJ2-1; the D call may be TRBD1 or TRBD2 (5 bases each). The V end lost 0 bases, the J end lost 16 bases, and 20 bases lay between the germline ends. The CDR3 length is 14 residues. In germline, CDR1 is SGHRS, CDR2 YFSETQ. The CDR3 loop is CASSLDRGGRFGFF. The CDR3 coding sequence is TGCGCCAGCAGCTTGGACCGGGGCGGAAGGTTTGGTTTCTTC.

This clonotype was detected once. The gene calls are TRBV4-2 and TRBJ2-1; possibly TRBD2 for D (6 bases). Trimming removed 1 base from V and 0 bases from J, with 10 bases in between. CDR3 length equals 16 residues. CDR1 is LGHNA and CDR2 is YNFKEQ in the germline V gene. CDR3 sequence reads: CASSQVGGNSYNEQFF. The DNA of the CDR3 is TGTGCCAGCAGCCAAGTTGGGGGGAACTCCTACAATGAGCAGTTCTTC.

The chain joins TRBV10-3 to TRBJ1-5; D is undetermined. This CDR3 has 13 residues. V lost 6 bases and J lost 5, with 11 bases in between. Germline CDR1 ENHRY, CDR2 SYGVKD. The CDR3 DNA sequence: TGTGCCATCAGCCCCTCAAATTATCAGCCCCAGCATTTT. Protein: CAISPSNYQPQHF.

The gene calls are TRBV19 and TRBJ1-5; TRBD1 is a possible D gene (5 bases). The CDR3 has 14 residues. V lost 11 bases and J 2 bases, leaving 16 bases between the germline ends. CDR1 and CDR2 (germline): LNHDA, SQIVND (reference sequence). The CDR3: CAAGGRDGNQPQHF. CDR3 bases: TGTGCCGCCGGGGGTAGGGACGGCAATCAGCCCCAGCATTTT.

This clonotype has ten or more counts. V gene TRBV12-3 or TRBV12-4 combines with J gene TRBJ2-1; D unresolved. This CDR3 contains 13 residues. V was clipped by 6 bases and J by 4 bases, with 10 bases between them. The CDR3, as DNA: TGTGCCAGCAGATTGACCGATTACAATGAGCAGTTCTTC. It is translated as CASRLTDYNEQFF.

The chain links TRBV7-6 to TRBJ1-6; D gene ambiguous. The V gene's germline CDR1 is SGHVS and CDR2 FNYEAQ. Trimming stripped 3 bases from V and 0 bases from J, with 12 bases between. This CDR3 contains 17 residues. The CDR3 DNA follows: TGTGCCAGCAGCTTTACCCCAGGTGACTCCTATAATTCACCCCTCCACTTT. Its translation: CASSFTPGDSYNSPLHF.

Written as DNA, the CDR3 is TGTGCCAGCAAGACCGGGACGTCTGGAAACACCATATATTTT. Its protein is CASKTGTSGNTIYF. The V and J genes are TRBV18 and TRBJ1-3, with a possible D match to TRBD1 (5 bases). The germline CDR1 and CDR2 sequences are KGHSH and LQKENI. The CDR3 is 14 amino acids. V lost 8 bases and J 1 base, leaving 12 bases between the germline ends.

In its sample, this clonotype was seen a few times. The chain has TRBV19 and TRBJ2-1, with 8 nucleotides matching TRBD1. With V trimmed by 10 bases and J by 6 bases, 5 bases remained unmatched. Germline V CDR1 and CDR2: LNHDA, SQIVND (reference sequence). This CDR3 has 12 residues. CDR3 loop: CATGDRGNEQFF. CDR3 in DNA: TGTGCCACTGGCGACAGGGGCAATGAGCAGTTCTTC.